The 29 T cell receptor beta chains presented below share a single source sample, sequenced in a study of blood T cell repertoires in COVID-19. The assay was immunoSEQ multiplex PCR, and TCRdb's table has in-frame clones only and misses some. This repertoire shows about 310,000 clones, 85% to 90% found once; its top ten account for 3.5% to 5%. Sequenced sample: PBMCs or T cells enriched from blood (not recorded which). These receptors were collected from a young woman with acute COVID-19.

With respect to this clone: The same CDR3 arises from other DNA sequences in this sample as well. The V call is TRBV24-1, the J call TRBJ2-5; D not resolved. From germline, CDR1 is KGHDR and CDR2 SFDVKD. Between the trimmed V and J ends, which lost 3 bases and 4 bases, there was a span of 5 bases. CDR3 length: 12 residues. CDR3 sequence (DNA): TGTGCCACCAGTGATCCGGGAGAGACCCAGTACTTC. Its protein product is CATSDPGETQYF.

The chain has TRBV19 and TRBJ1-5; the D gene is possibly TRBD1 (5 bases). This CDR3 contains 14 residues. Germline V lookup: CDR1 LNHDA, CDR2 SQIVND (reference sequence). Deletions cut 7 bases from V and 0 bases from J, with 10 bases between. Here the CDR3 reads CASKQVYSNQPQHF. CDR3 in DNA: TGTGCCAGTAAACAGGTTTATAGCAATCAGCCCCAGCATTTT.

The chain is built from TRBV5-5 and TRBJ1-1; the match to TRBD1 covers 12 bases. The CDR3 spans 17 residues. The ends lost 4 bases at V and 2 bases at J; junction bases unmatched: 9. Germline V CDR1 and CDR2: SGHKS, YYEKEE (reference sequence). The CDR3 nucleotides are TGTGCCAGCAGCAAGGGACAGGGGGCTATCGGTAACACTGAAGCTTTCTTT. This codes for CASSKGQGAIGNTEAFF.

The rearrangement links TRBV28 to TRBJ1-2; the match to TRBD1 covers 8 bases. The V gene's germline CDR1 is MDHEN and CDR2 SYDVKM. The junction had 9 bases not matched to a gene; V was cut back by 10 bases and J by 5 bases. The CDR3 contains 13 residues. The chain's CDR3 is CATIGQGHYGYTF. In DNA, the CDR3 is TGTGCCACAATAGGACAGGGCCATTATGGCTACACCTTC.

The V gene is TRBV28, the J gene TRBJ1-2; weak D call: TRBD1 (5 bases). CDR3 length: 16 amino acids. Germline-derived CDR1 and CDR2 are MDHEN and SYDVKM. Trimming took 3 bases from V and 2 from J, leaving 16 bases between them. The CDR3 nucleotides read TGTGCCAGCAGTTTGGGGCGGAGGGGCCTAAACTATGGCTACACCTTC. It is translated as CASSLGRRGLNYGYTF.

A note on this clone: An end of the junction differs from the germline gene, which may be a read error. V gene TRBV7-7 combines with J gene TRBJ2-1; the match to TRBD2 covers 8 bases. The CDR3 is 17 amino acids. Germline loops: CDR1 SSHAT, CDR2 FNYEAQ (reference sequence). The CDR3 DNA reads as TGTGCTAGCAGCTTAGGAATCCCGGGACTAGGAGGGATTGAGCAGTTCTTC. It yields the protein CASSLGIPGLGGIEQFF.

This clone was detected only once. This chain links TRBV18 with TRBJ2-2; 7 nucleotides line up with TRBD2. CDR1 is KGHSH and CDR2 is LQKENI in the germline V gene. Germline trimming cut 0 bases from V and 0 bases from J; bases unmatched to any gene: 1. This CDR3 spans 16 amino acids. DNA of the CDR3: TGTGCCAGCTCACCACCTGCGGGAGCGAACACCGGGGAGCTGTTTTTT. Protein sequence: CASSPPAGANTGELFF.

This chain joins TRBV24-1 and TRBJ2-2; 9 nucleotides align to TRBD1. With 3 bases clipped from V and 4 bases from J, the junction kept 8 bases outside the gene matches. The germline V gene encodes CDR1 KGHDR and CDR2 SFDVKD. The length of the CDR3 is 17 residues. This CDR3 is CATSDAPGTGSTGELFF. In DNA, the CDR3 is TGTGCCACCAGTGATGCGCCCGGGACAGGGAGCACCGGGGAGCTGTTTTTT.

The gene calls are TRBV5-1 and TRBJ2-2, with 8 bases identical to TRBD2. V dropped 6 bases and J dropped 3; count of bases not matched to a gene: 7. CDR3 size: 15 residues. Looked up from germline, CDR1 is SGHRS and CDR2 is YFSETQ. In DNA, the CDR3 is TGCGCCAGCACCCAAAGGCGGGGGGACACCGGGGAGCTGTTTTTT. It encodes CASTQRRGDTGELFF. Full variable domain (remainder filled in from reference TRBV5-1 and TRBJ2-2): KAGVTQTPRYLIKTRGQQVTLSCSPISGHRSVSWYQQTPGQGLQFLFEYFSETQRNKGNFPGRFSGRQFSNSRSEMNVSTLELGDSALYLCASTQRRGDTGELFFGEGSRLTVL.

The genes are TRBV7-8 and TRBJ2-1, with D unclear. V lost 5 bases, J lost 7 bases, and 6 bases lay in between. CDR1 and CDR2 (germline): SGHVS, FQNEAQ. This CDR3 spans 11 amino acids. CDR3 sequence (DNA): TGTGCCAGCAGCCCAACTAATGAGCAGTTCTTC. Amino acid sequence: CASSPTNEQFF.

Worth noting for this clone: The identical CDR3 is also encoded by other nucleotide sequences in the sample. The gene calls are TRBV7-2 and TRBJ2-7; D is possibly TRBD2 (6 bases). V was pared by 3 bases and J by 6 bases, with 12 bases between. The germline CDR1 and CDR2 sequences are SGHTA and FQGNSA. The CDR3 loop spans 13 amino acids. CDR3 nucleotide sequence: TGTGCCAGCAGCTTGGAGGGCGGTTCCGAGCAGTACTTC. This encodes CASSLEGGSEQYF. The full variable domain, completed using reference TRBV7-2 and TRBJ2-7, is GAGVSQSPSNKVTEKGKDVELRCDPISGHTALYWYRQSLGQGLEFLIYFQGNSAPDKSGLPSDRFSAERTGGSVSTLTIQRTQQEDSAVYLCASSLEGGSEQYFGPGTRLTVT.

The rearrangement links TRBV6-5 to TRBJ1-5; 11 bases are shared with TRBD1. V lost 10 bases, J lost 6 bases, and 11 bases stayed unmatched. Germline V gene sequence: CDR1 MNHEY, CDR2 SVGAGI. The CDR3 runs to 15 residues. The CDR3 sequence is CAIWMGTGGGQPQHF. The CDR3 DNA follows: TGTGCCATCTGGATGGGGACAGGGGGTGGTCAGCCCCAGCATTTT.

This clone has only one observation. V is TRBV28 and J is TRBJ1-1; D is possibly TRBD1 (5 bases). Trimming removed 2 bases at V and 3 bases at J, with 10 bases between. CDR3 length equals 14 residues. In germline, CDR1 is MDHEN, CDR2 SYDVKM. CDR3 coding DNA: TGTGCCAGCAGTTTACGGAGGGGAGACACTGAAGCTTTCTTT. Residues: CASSLRRGDTEAFF.

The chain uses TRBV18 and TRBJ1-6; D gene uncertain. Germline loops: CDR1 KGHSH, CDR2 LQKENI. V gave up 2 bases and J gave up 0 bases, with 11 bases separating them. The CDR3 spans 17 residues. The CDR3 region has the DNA TGTGCCAGCTCACCAGTGCCGAGGAGCTCCTATAATTCACCCCTCCACTTT. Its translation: CASSPVPRSSYNSPLHF.

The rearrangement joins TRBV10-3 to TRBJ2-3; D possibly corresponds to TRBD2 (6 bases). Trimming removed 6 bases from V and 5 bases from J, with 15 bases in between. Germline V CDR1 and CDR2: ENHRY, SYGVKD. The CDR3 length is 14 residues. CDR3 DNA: TGTGCCATCAGAGCTAGCGAAAAAGGAGATACGCAGTATTTT. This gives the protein CAIRASEKGDTQYF.

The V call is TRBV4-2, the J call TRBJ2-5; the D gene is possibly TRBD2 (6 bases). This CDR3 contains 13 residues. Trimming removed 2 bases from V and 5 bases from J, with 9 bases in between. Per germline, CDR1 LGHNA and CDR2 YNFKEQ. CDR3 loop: CASSQRLDETQYF. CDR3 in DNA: TGTGCCAGCAGCCAACGACTAGATGAGACCCAGTACTTC.

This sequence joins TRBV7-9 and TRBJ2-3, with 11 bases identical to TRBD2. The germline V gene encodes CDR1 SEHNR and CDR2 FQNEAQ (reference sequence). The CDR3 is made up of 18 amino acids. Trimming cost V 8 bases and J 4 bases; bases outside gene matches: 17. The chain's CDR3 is CASHPTMGSGRAADTQYF. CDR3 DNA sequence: TGTGCCAGCCATCCCACTATGGGTAGCGGGAGGGCTGCAGATACGCAGTATTTT.

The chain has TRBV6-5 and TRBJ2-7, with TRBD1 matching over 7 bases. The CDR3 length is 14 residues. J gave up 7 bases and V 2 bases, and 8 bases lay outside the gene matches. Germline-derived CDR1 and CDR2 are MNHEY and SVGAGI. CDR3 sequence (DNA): TGTGCCAGCAGTTACCTAACAGGGGTTTGGGAGCAGTACTTC. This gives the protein CASSYLTGVWEQYF.

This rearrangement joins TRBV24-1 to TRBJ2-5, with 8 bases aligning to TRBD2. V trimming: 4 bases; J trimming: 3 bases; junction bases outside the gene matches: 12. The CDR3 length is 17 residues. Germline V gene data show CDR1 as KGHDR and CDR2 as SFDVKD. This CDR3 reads CATSEGGWTAGEETQYF. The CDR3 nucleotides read TGTGCCACCAGTGAGGGGGGTTGGACAGCGGGAGAAGAGACCCAGTACTTC.

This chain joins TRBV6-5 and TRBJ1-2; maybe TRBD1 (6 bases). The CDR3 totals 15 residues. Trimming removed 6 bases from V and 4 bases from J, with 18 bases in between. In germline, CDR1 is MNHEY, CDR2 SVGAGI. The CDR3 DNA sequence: TGTGCCAGCAGACAACTGGACAGAACTGGCTATGGCTACACCTTC. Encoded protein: CASRQLDRTGYGYTF.

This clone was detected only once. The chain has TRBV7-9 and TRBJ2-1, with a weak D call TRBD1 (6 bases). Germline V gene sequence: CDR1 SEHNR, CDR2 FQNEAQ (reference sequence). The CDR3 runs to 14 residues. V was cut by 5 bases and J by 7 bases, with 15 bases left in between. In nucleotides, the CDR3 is TGTGCCAGCAGCCACTCTAGGGGGATGAATGAGCAGTTCTTC. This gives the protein CASSHSRGMNEQFF.

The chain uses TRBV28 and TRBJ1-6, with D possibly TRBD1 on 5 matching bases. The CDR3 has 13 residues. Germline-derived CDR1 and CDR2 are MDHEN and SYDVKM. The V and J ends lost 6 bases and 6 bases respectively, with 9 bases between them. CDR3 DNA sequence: TGTGCCAGCAGGCAGGGTCTTAATTCACCCCTCCACTTT. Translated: CASRQGLNSPLHF.

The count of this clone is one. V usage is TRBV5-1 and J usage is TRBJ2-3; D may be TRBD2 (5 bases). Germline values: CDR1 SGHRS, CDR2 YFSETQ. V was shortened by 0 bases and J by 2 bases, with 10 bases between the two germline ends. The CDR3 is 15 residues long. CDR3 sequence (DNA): TGCGCCAGCAGCTTGGTGGCGGGCACCACAGATACGCAGTATTTT. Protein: CASSLVAGTTDTQYF. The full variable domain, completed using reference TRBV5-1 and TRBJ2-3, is KAGVTQTPRYLIKTRGQQVTLSCSPISGHRSVSWYQQTPGQGLQFLFEYFSETQRNKGNFPGRFSGRQFSNSRSEMNVSTLELGDSALYLCASSLVAGTTDTQYFGPGTRLTVL.

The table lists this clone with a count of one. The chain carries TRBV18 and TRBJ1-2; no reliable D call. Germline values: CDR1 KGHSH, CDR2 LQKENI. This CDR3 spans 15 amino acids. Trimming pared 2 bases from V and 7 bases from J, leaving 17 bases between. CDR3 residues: CASSPAGSLTIGYTF. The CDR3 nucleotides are TGTGCCAGCTCACCAGCGGGTAGTTTAACTATTGGCTACACCTTC.

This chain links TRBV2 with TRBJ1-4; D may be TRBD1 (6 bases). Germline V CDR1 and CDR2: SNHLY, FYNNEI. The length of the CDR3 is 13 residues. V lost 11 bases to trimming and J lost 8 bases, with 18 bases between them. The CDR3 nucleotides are TGTGCCTCCAACCGGGACATGAGGGAAAAACTGTTTTTT. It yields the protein CASNRDMREKLFF.

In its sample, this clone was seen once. The CDR3 nucleotides read TGTGCCTGGAGTCAGACAACCGGCGGGCACACCATATATTTT. Residues: CAWSQTTGGHTIYF. This sequence joins TRBV30 and TRBJ1-3; no clear D gene. This CDR3 is built from 14 residues. Trimming took 2 bases from V and 8 from J, leaving 16 bases between them. Germline V gene sequence: CDR1 GTSNPN, CDR2 SVGIG (reference sequence). Combining the CDR3 with reference TRBV30 and TRBJ1-3 gives the whole variable domain SQTIHQWPATLVQPVGSPLSLECTVEGTSNPNLYWYRQAAGRGLQLLFYSVGIGQISSEVPQNLSASRPQDRQFILSSKKLLLSDSGFYLCAWSQTTGGHTIYFGEGSWLTVV.

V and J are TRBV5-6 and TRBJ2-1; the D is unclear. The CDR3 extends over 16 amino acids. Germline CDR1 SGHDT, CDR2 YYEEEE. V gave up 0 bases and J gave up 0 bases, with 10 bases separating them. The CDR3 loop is CASSLAVLSSYNEQFF. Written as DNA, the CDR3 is TGTGCCAGCAGCTTGGCCGTACTAAGCTCCTACAATGAGCAGTTCTTC.

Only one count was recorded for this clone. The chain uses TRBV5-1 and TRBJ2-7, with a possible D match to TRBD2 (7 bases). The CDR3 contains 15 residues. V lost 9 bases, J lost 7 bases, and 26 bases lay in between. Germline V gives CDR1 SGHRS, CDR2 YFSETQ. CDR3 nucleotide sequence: TGCGCCACCCGACGAGGGGGGGGTACAGAGAGGGAGCAGTACTTC. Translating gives CATRRGGGTEREQYF. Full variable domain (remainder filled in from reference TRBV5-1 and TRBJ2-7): KAGVTQTPRYLIKTRGQQVTLSCSPISGHRSVSWYQQTPGQGLQFLFEYFSETQRNKGNFPGRFSGRQFSNSRSEMNVSTLELGDSALYLCATRRGGGTEREQYFGPGTRLTVT.

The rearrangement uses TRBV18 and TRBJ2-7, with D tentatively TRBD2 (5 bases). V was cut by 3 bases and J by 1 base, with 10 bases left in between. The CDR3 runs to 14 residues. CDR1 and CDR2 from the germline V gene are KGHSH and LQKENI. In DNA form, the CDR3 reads TGTGCCAGCTCACCGAGGGAACAGTCCTACGAGCAGTACTTC. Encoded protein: CASSPREQSYEQYF.